This is a list of T cell receptor beta chains from one sample in a study of blood T cell repertoires in COVID-19. Clones were read by immunoSEQ multiplex PCR, and TCRdb kept only the in-frame ones, dropping some. The sample has roughly 180,000 clones; roughly 84% are singletons. The sequencing sample was made of peripheral blood. Receptor source: a woman older than 75 with active or convalescent COVID-19. The CDR3 runs from the conserved cysteine through the conserved F or W. The D gene is left open where the match is weak. Size values are once, few and many counts, or a class for expanded clones, and some rows have none.

d_call,j_call,clone_size,v_call,cdr3_nt,cdr3_aa
TRBD1,TRBJ1-6,-,TRBV19,TGTGCCAGTAGCACGACACAGGGGGCGACGCGTTCACCCCTCCACTTT,CASSTTQGATRSPLHF
TRBD2,TRBJ2-3,-,TRBV7-2,TGTGCCAGCAGCTCCAGGACTAGCGGGACTAGCACAGATACGCAGTATTTT,CASSSRTSGTSTDTQYF
-,TRBJ1-6,-,TRBV7-9,TGTGCCAGCAGCTTGGAGGGGACTTCACCCCTCCACTTT,CASSLEGTSPLHF
-,TRBJ2-3,-,TRBV9,TGTGCCAGCAGCCAAAGCGATACGCAGTATTTT,CASSQSDTQYF
-,TRBJ1-2,-,TRBV7-3,TGTGCCAGCAGCCTGCGGGACGGCACAACCAAGACCTTC,CASSLRDGTTKTF
TRBD1,TRBJ1-5,once,TRBV5-1,TGCGCCAGCAGCTCCGGGACAGGGGGCCAGCCCCAGCATTTT,CASSSGTGGQPQHF
TRBD1,TRBJ2-1,-,TRBV6-5,TGTGCCAGCAGTTACCGCCGGCAGGGGGCCTACAATGAGCAGTTCTTC,CASSYRRQGAYNEQFF
TRBD2,TRBJ2-7,-,TRBV11-2,TGTGCCAGCAGCTTAGGACGCGGGAGTCCCCACGAGCAGTACTTC,CASSLGRGSPHEQYF
-,TRBJ1-2,-,TRBV19,TGTGCCAGTAAAGACACGGGAATAAGAGGCTACACCTTC,CASKDTGIRGYTF
-,TRBJ2-5,-,TRBV18,TGTGCCAGCTCACCAGCTACAGGGGGGGAAGAGACCCAGTACTTC,CASSPATGGEETQYF
-,TRBJ2-6,-,TRBV24-1,TGTGCCACCAGTGCCTCAGGGCTAACGGGGGCCAACGTCCTGACTTTC,CATSASGLTGANVLTF
TRBD1,TRBJ2-1,-,TRBV9,TGTGCCAGCAGCGTAGCGAAAGGAGGACAGGGATATGAGAGCTCCTACAATGAGCAGTTCTTC,CASSVAKGGQGYESSYNEQFF
TRBD1,TRBJ1-1,few,TRBV23-1,TGCGCCAGCAGTCTCCGGGACAGGGCAACCATGAACACTGAAGCTTTCTTT,CASSLRDRATMNTEAFF
-,TRBJ1-5,once,TRBV6-5,TGTGCCAGCAGGAAGGGGGGGAGCAATCAGCCCCAGCATTTT,CASRKGGSNQPQHF
TRBD1,TRBJ1-6,-,TRBV7-9,TGTGCCAGCAGCGATCTAGGACAGGGAATAGAATCACCCCTCCACTTT,CASSDLGQGIESPLHF
-,TRBJ1-3,-,TRBV28,TGTGCCAGCATCGAGGTCCGTGATGGAAACACCATATATTTT,CASIEVRDGNTIYF
-,TRBJ1-1,-,TRBV6-5,TGTGCCAGCAGTTACTCGGGGGGACGGACTGAAGCTTTCTTT,CASSYSGGRTEAFF
TRBD1,TRBJ1-5,-,TRBV6-5,TGTGCCAGCAGGATGACAGGGGAAGGTCAGCCCCAGCATTTT,CASRMTGEGQPQHF
TRBD1,TRBJ1-5,-,TRBV4-1,TGCGCCAGCAGCCAAGTAGGGCAGGGGGGTCTTTCGAGTCAGCCCCAGCATTTT,CASSQVGQGGLSSQPQHF
-,TRBJ1-3,-,TRBV11-2,TGTGCCAGCAGCTTATTAGGGGTCGGAAACACCATATATTTT,CASSLLGVGNTIYF
-,TRBJ1-3,-,TRBV19,TGTGCCAGTAGTATGGGCAGGGTGGTTGACACCATATATTTT,CASSMGRVVDTIYF
-,TRBJ1-5,-,TRBV2,TGTGCCAGCAGTGTACAGGGTAACAATCAGCCCCAGCATTTT,CASSVQGNNQPQHF
-,TRBJ2-2,-,TRBV5-1,TGCGCCAGCAGCTTGTTAGGGGAAACCGGGGAGCTGTTTTTT,CASSLLGETGELFF
TRBD1,TRBJ1-2,few,TRBV4-2,TGTGCCAGCAGCCGAACGGGACAGGGAGACTATGGCTACACCTTC,CASSRTGQGDYGYTF
-,TRBJ1-2,-,TRBV5-1,TGCGCCAGCAGCTTTAACAGAAACTTGGTCTATGGCTACACCTTC,CASSFNRNLVYGYTF
-,TRBJ1-2,-,TRBV5-1,TGCGCCAGCTCCAACCTTGGGGCCTCTAACTATGGCTACACCTTC,CASSNLGASNYGYTF
TRBD2,TRBJ2-3,-,TRBV9,TGTGCCAGCAGTGGGGGACTAGCGGGAGTGGCAGATACGCAGTATTTT,CASSGGLAGVADTQYF
-,TRBJ2-5,-,TRBV11-2,TGTGCCAGCAGCTTAGTCGAGGCCCAGTACTTC,CASSLVEAQYF
-,TRBJ2-1,-,TRBV7-6,TGTGCCAGCAGCTTAGTGGGAGGTGACAATGAGCAGTTCTTC,CASSLVGGDNEQFF
TRBD2,TRBJ2-1,-,TRBV9,TGTGCCAGCAGCCCGAGGTGGTCGGCGGGAGTGAAGAATGAGCAGTTCTTC,CASSPRWSAGVKNEQFF
-,TRBJ1-1,-,TRBV6-5,TGTGCCAGCAGTCAAACAGGGATCCCAGAACAAGGAGCTTTCTTT,CASSQTGIPEQGAFF
TRBD1,TRBJ2-1,-,TRBV19,TGTGCCAGTAGTATTTTCAGGGGACAGGGGGACAATGAGCAGTTCTTC,CASSIFRGQGDNEQFF
-,TRBJ1-6,-,TRBV11-2,TGTGCCAGCAGCCTCGGCATTGGGGGGTTGAGGTCACCCCTCCACTTT,CASSLGIGGLRSPLHF
-,TRBJ1-4,-,TRBV6-1,TGTGCCAGCAGTGAAGCGGCCAGGGGAAGGGGTCTGTTTTTT,CASSEAARGRGLFF
TRBD1,TRBJ2-5,-,TRBV11-3,TGTGCCAGCAGCCGTACAGGGGGAAAAGAGACCCAGTACTTC,CASSRTGGKETQYF
TRBD1,TRBJ2-7,-,TRBV5-1,TGCGCCAGCAGCTTGGTAACGGGACAGGGTGGCGAGCAGTACTTC,CASSLVTGQGGEQYF
-,TRBJ1-1,once,TRBV6-2/TRBV6-3,TGTGCCAGCAGTTACCCGGGGAGGGTCAACACTGAAGCTTTCTTT,CASSYPGRVNTEAFF
-,TRBJ1-1,-,TRBV10-3,TGTGCCATCAGTGAGTCGTCTGAGAAGGAGGCTTTCTTT,CAISESSEKEAFF